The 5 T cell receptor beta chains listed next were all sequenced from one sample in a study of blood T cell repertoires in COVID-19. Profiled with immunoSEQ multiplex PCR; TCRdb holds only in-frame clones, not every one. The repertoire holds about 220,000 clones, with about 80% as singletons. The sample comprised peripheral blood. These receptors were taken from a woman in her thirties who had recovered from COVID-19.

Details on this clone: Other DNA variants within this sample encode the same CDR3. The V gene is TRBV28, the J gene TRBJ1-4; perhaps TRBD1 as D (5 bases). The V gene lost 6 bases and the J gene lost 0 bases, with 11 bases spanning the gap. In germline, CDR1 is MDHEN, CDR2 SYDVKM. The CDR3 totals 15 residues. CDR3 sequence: CASSLEGATNEKLFF. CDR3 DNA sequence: TGTGCCAGCAGCCTCGAAGGGGCAACTAATGAAAAACTGTTTTTT. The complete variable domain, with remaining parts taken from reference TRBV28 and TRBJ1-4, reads DVKVTQSSRYLVKRTGEKVFLECVQDMDHENMFWYRQDPGLGLRLIYFSYDVKMKEKGDIPEGYSVSREKKERFSLILESASTNQTSMYLCASSLEGATNEKLFFGSGTQLSVL.

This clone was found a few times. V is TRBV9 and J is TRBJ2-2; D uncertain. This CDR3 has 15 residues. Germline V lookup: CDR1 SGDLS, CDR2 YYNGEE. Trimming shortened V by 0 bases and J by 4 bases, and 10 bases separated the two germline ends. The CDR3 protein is CASSVGALGTGELFF. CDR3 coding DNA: TGTGCCAGCAGCGTAGGGGCGCTGGGCACCGGGGAGCTGTTTTTT.

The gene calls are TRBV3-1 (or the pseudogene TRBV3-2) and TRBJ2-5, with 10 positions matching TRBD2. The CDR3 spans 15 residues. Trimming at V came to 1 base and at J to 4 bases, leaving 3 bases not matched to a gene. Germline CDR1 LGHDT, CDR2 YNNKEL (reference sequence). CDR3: CASSQGAGGGETQYF. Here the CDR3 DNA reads TGTGCCAGCAGCCAAGGAGCGGGAGGGGGAGAGACCCAGTACTTC.

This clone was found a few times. CDR3 sequence (DNA): TGTGCCAGCAGCTTGGCCATCACCGGGGAGCTGTTTTTT. Its protein is CASSLAITGELFF. The chain joins TRBV7-9 to TRBJ2-2, with no clear D. Germline V gene lookup returns CDR1 SEHNR and CDR2 FQNEAQ (reference sequence). The CDR3 length is 13 residues. Trimming cost V 3 bases and J 4 bases, with 6 bases left between them.

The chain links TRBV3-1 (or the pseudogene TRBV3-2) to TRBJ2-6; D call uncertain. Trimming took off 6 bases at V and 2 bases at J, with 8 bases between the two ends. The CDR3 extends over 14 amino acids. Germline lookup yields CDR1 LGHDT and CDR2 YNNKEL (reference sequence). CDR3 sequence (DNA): TGTGCCAGCAGACACGCCGCTGGGGCCAACGTCCTGACTTTC. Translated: CASRHAAGANVLTF.